This entry lists 8 T cell receptor beta chains sequenced from one sample in a study of blood T cell repertoires in COVID-19. The protocol was immunoSEQ multiplex PCR, while the TCRdb copy is restricted to in-frame clones and leaves out a portion. The table records approximately 290,000 clones, roughly 87% of them present only once. The specimen sequenced was peripheral blood. Source of these receptors: a man in his late teens or twenties with active or convalescent COVID-19.

V is TRBV19 and J is TRBJ2-1, with 10 bases identical to TRBD2. The CDR3 loop spans 14 amino acids. Trimming took 2 bases from V and 5 from J; bases not matched to a gene: 0. CDR1 is LNHDA and CDR2 is SQIVND in the germline V gene (reference sequence). For the CDR3, the DNA is TGTGCCAGTAGTATACTAGCGGGAGACAATGAGCAGTTCTTC. This translates into CASSILAGDNEQFF. Based on the CDR3 plus reference TRBV19 and TRBJ2-1, the full variable domain is DGGITQSPKYLFRKEGQNVTLSCEQNLNHDAMYWYRQDPGQGLRLIYYSQIVNDFQKGDIAEGYSVSREKKESFPLTVTSAQKNPTAFYLCASSILAGDNEQFFGPGTRLTVL.

V and J are TRBV24-1 and TRBJ2-7; 7 nucleotides match TRBD1. This CDR3 has 15 residues. After removal of 5 bases from V and 1 base from J, the junction contained 7 bases not matched to a gene. Germline loops: CDR1 KGHDR, CDR2 SFDVKD. CDR3 residues: CATSGRTGTSYEQYF. Written as DNA, the CDR3 is TGTGCCACCAGTGGCCGGACAGGCACTTCCTACGAGCAGTACTTC.

The chain recombines TRBV7-9 with TRBJ1-1; tentative D call: TRBD1 (5 bases). V lost 6 bases to trimming and J lost 5 bases, with 13 bases between them. This CDR3 has 13 residues. The V gene's germline CDR1 is SEHNR and CDR2 FQNEAQ (reference sequence). The CDR3 sequence is CASRIGDRTEAFF. The CDR3 nucleotides are TGTGCCAGCAGGATCGGTGACAGAACTGAAGCTTTCTTT.

The chain employs TRBV27 and TRBJ1-1, with 7 positions matching TRBD1. V shed 8 bases and J 2 bases; nucleotides not matched to a gene: 11. The length of the CDR3 is 15 residues. CDR1 and CDR2 from the germline V gene are MNHEY and SMNVEV (reference sequence). Here the CDR3 DNA reads TGTGCCAGCTCCGGGACAGCCAAAGTTAACACTGAAGCTTTCTTT. Translation: CASSGTAKVNTEAFF.

This clone was observed a few times. The chain employs TRBV6-1 and TRBJ2-3; TRBD2 matches 12 bases. Losses at the gene ends were 4 bases for V and 2 bases for J; bases not matched to a gene: 7. The V gene's germline CDR1 is MNHNS and CDR2 SASEGT. This CDR3 is built from 17 residues. CDR3 in amino acids: CASSAFRTSGNTDTQYF. CDR3 in DNA: TGTGCCAGCAGTGCGTTTAGGACTAGCGGGAACACAGATACGCAGTATTTT.

This clone was found once. The chain recombines TRBV27 with TRBJ2-7, with TRBD2 matching 7 bases. Germline CDR1 is MNHEY and CDR2 is SMNVEV (reference sequence). V shed 6 bases, J shed 3 bases, and the junction held 8 bases outside the gene matches. The CDR3 has 14 residues. The CDR3 sequence is CASSRGGGLYEQYF. CDR3 nucleotide sequence: TGTGCCAGCAGCCGGGGCGGGGGACTCTACGAGCAGTACTTC.

This clone was detected only a few times. The genes are TRBV24-1 and TRBJ1-4; maybe TRBD1 (6 bases). The CDR3 consists of 16 residues. With 5 bases removed from V and 2 bases from J, the gap between germline ends came to 14 bases. Germline CDR1 is KGHDR and CDR2 is SFDVKD. The CDR3 region has the DNA TGTGCCACCAGTGCCGCGGGGGCGGCGACTAATGAAAAACTGTTTTTT. Residues: CATSAAGAATNEKLFF.

The chain couples TRBV7-9 to TRBJ1-4; D ambiguous. The CDR3 extends over 14 amino acids. With 1 base removed from V and 2 bases from J, the gap between germline ends came to 5 bases. Germline lookup yields CDR1 SEHNR and CDR2 FQNEAQ (reference sequence). CDR3 region: CASSLGGTNEKLFF. CDR3 coding DNA: TGTGCCAGCAGCTTAGGAGGGACTAATGAAAAACTGTTTTTT. The whole variable domain, filled in from reference TRBV7-9 and TRBJ1-4, reads DTGVSQNPRHKITKRGQNVTFRCDPISEHNRLYWYRQTLGQGPEFLTYFQNEAQLEKSRLLSDRFSAERPKGSFSTLEIQRTEQGDSAMYLCASSLGGTNEKLFFGSGTQLSVL.